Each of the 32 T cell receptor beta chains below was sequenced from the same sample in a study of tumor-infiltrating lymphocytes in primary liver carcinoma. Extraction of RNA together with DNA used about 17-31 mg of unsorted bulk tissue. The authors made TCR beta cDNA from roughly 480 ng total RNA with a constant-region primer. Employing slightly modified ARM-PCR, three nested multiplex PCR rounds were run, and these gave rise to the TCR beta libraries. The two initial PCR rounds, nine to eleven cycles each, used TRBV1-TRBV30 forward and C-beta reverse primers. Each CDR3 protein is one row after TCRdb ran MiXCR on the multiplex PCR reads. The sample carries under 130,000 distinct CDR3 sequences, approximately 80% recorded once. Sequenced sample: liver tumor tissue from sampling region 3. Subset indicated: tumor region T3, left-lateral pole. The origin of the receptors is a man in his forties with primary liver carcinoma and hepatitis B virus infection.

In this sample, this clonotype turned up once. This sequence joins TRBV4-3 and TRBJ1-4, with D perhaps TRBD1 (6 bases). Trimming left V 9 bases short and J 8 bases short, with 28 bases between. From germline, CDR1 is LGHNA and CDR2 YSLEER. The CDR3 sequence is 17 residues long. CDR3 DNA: TGCGCCAGTAGACAAGACCTCGCGGGGGGCGGGTTCGAAAAACTGTTTTTT. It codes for CASRQDLAGGGFEKLFF.

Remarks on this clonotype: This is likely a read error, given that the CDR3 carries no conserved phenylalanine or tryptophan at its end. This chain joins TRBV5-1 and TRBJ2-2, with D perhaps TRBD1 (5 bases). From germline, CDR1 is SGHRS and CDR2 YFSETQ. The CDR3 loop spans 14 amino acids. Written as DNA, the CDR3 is TGCACCAGTAGCCCACCAGGGATCGCCGGGGAGCTGTTTTAT. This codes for CTSSPPGIAGELFY.

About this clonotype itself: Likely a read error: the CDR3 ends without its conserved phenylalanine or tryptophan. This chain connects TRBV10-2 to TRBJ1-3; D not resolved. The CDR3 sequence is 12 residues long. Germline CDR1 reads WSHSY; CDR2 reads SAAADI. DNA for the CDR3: TGCGCCAGCAAGGCCTCTGGAAACAGCATATATTTG. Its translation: CASKASGNSIYL.

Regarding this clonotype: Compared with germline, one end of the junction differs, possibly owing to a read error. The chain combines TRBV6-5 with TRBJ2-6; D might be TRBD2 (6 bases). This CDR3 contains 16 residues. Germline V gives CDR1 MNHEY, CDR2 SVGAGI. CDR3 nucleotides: TGTGCCAGCAGTTACTTTAGCGGCTCTGGGGCCAAGGTCCTGACTTTC. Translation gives CASSYFSGSGAKVLTF.

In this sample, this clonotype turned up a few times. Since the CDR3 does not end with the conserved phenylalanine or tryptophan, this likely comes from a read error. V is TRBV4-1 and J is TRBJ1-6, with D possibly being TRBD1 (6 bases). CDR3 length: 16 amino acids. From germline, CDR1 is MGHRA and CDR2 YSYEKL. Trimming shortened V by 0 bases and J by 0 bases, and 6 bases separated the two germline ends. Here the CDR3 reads CASSQEQGSYNSPLHL. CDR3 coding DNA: TGCGCCAGCAGCCAAGAACAGGGCTCCTATAATTCACCCCTCCACCTT.

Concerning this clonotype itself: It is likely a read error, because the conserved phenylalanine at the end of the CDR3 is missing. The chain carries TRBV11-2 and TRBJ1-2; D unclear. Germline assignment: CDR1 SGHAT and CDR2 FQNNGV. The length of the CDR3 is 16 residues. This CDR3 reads CASSLDGGRGNYGYTL. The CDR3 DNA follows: TGTGCCAGCAGCCTAGATGGCGGGAGAGGGAACTATGGCTACACCTTA.

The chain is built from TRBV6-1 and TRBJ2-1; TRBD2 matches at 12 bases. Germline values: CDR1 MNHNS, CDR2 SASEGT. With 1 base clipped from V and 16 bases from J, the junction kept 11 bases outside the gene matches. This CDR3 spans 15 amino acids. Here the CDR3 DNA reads TGTGCCAGCAGTGAAGGGACTAGCGGGAACAATGAGCGATTCTTC. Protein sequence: CASSEGTSGNNERFF.

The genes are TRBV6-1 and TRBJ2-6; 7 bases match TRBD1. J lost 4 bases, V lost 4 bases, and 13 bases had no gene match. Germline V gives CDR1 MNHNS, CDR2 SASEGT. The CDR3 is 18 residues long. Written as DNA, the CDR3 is TGTGCCAGCAGTGGAAACAGGGGTCCTACCTCCGGGGCCAACGTCCTGACTTTC. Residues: CASSGNRGPTSGANVLTF.

The CDR3 spells CVCSLDGMNTEAFF. For the CDR3, the DNA is TGCGTCTGCAGCCTGGACGGCATGAACACTGAAGCTTTCTTT. The genes are TRBV5-1 and TRBJ1-1; D is unclear. Germline V gene data show CDR1 as SGHRS and CDR2 as YFSETQ. The CDR3 is 14 amino acids.

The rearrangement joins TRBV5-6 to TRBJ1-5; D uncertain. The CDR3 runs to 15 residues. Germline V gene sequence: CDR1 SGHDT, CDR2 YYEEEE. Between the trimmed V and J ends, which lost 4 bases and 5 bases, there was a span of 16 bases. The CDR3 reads CASSILGKDDQPQHF. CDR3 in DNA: TGTGCCAGCAGCATCTTGGGCAAGGACGATCAGCCCCAGCATTTT.

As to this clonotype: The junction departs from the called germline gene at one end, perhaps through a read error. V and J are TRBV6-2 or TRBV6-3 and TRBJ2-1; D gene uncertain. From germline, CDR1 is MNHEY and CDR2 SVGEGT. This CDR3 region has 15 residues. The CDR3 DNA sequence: TGTGCCAGTTGTTATGAGATCGTTGGCTACAATGAGCAGCTCTTC. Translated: CASCYEIVGYNEQLF.

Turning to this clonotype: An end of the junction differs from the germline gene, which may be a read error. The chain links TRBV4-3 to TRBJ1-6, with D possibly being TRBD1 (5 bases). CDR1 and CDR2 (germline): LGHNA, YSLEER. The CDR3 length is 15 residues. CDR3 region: CANSSGGWANSPLHF. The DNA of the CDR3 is TGCGCCAACAGCAGTGGGGGTTGGGCAAATTCACCCCTCCACTTT.

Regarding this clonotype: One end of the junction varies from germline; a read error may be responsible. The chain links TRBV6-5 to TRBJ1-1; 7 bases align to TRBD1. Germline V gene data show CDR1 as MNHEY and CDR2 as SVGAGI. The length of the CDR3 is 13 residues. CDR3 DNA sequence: TGTGCCATACAACAGGGGCGGAACATTGAAGCTTTCTTT. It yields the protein CAIQQGRNIEAFF.

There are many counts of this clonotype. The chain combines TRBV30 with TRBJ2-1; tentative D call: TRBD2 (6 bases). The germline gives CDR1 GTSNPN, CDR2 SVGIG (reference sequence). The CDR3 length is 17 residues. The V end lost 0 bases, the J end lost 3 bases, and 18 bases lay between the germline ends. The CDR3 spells CAWSVYGRLASYNEQFF. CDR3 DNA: TGTGCCTGGAGTGTGTATGGAAGGCTAGCGAGCTACAATGAGCAGTTCTTC.

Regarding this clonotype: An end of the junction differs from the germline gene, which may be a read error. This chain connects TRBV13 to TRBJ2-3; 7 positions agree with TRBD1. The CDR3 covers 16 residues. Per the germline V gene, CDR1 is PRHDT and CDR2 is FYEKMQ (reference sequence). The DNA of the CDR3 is TGTGCCAGCAGTTTAAGACAGGGACGGACCAGAGATACGCATTATTTT. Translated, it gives CASSLRQGRTRDTHYF. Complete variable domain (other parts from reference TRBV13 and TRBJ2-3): AAGVIQSPRHLIKEKRETATLKCYPIPRHDTVYWYQQGPGQDPQFLISFYEKMQSDKGSIPDRFSAQQFSDYHSELNMSSLELGDSALYFCASSLRQGRTRDTHYFGPGTRLTVL.

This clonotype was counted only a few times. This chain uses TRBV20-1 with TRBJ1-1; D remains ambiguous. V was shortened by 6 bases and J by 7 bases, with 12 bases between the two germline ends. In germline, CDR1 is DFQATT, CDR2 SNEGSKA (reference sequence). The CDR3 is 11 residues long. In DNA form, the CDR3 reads TGCAGTGCGGCAGGATTATTTGAAGCTTTCTTT. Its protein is CSAAGLFEAFF.

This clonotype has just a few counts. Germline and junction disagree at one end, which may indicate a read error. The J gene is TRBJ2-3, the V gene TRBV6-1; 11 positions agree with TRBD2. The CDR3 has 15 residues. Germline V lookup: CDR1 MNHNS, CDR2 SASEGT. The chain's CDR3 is CVSSSGRASTDTQYF. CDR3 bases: TGTGTCAGCAGTAGCGGGAGGGCTAGCACAGATACGCAATATTTT.

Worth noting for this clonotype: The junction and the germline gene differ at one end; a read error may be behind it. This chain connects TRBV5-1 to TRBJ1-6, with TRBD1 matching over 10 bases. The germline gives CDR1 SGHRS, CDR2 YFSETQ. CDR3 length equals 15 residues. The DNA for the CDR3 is TGTGGCAGCAGCCCGGGACAGGGGAATAATTCACCCCTCCATTTT. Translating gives CGSSPGQGNNSPLHF.

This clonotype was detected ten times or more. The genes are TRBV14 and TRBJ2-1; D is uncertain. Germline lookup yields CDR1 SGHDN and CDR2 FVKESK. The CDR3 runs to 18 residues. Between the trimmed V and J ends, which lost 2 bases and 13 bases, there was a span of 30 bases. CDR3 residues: CASSQRMGSGSASAPQFF. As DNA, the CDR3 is TGTGCCAGCAGCCAAAGGATGGGGTCTGGGTCAGCGAGCGCCCCTCAGTTCTTC. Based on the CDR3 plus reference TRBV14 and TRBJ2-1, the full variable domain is EAGVTQFPSHSVIEKGQTVTLRCDPISGHDNLYWYRRVMGKEIKFLLHFVKESKQDESGMPNNRFLAERTGGTYSTLKVQPAELEDSGVYFCASSQRMGSGSASAPQFFGPGTRLTVL.

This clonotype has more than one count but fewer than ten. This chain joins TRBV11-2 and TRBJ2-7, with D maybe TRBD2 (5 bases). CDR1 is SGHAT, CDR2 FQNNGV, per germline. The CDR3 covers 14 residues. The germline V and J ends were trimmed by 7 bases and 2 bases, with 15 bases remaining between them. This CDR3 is CASTRRGSTYEQYF. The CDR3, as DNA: TGTGCCAGCACCCGTCGGGGTTCCACCTACGAGCAGTACTTC.

The CDR3 spells CAAIGRLGDYGYTF. The CDR3 DNA is TGTGCCGCCATTGGCAGACTGGGGGACTATGGCTACACCTTC. The chain has TRBV5-4 and TRBJ1-2, with TRBD1 as a possible D gene (5 bases). Germline values: CDR1 SGHNT, CDR2 YYREEE (reference sequence). V dropped 10 bases and J dropped 3 bases, with 19 bases sitting between them. The CDR3 sequence is 14 residues long.

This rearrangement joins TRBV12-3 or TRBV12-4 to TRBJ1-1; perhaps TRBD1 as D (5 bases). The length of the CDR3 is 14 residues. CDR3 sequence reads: CATSIGTGGTEAFF. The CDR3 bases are TGTGCGACCAGTATCGGGACCGGGGGGACTGAAGCTTTCTTT.

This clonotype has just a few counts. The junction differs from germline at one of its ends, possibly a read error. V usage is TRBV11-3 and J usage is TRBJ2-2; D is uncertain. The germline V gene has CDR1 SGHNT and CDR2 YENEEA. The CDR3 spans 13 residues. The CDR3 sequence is CASSLDFAGELFF. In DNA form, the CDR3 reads TGTGCCAGCAGTTTAGACTTCGCCGGGGAGCTGTTTTTT.

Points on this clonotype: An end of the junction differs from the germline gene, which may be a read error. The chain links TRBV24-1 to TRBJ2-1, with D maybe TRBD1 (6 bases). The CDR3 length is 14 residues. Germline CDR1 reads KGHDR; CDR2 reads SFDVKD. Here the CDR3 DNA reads TGTGCCACCCGTGGGGGCGGCCCCTACTATGAGCAGTTCTTC. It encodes CATRGGGPYYEQFF.

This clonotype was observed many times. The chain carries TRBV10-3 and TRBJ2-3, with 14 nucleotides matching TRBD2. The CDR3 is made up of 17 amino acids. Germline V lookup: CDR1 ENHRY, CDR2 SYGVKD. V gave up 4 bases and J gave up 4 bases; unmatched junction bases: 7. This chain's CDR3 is CAISGGLAGVWADTQYF. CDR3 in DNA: TGTGCCATCAGTGGGGGACTAGCGGGAGTTTGGGCAGATACGCAGTATTTT.

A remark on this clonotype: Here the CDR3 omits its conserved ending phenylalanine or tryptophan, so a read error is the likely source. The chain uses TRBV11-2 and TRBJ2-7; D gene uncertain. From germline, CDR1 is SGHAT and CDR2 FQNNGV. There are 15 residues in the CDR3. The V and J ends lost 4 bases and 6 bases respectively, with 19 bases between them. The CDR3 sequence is CASSSGWLYACEQYL. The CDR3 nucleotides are TGTGCCAGCAGCTCCGGATGGCTTTACGCGTGCGAGCAGTACTTA.

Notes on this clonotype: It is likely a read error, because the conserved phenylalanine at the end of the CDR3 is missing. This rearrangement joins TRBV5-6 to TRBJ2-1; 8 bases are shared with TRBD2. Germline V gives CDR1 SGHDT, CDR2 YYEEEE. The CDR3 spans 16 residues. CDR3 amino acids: CPSSPSGSGRDNEQFL. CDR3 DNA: TGTCCCAGCAGCCCGTCTGGGAGCGGGAGAGACAATGAGCAGTTCTTA.

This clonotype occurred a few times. CDR3 residues: CASNRTQTHPYEQYF. The CDR3 bases are TGTGCCAGCAATCGGACCCAAACCCATCCATACGAGCAGTACTTC. The chain links TRBV6-5 to TRBJ2-7; D not certain. V dropped 7 bases and J dropped 4 bases, with 20 bases sitting between them. The CDR3 covers 15 residues. The germline V gene encodes CDR1 MNHEY and CDR2 SVGAGI.

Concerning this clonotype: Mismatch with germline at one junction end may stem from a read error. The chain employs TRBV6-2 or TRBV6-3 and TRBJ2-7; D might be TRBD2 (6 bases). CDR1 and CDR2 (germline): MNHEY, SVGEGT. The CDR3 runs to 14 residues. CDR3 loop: CTSKRLQEGYNQYF. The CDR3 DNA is TGTACCAGCAAAAGACTACAGGAGGGCTACAATCAGTACTTC.

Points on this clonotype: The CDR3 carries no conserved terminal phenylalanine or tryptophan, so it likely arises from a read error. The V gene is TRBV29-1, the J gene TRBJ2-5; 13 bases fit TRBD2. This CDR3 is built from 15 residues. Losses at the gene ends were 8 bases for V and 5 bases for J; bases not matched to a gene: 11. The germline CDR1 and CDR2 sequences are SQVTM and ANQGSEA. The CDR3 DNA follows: TGCAGCATTCGGACTAGCGGGAGTTGGGCTGAGACCCAGTACTTG. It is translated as CSIRTSGSWAETQYL.

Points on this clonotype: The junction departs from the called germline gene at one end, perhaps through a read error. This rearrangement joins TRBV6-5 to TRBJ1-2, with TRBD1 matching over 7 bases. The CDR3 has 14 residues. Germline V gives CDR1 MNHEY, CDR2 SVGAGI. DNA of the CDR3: TGTGACAGCAGTTACTCGTGGGACAGCTATGACTATACCTTC. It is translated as CDSSYSWDSYDYTF.

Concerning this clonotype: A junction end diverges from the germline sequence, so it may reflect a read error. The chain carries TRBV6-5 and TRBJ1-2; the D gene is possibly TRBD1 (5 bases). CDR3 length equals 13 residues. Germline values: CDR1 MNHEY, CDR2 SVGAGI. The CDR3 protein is CASTPWGEGGHAF. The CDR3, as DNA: TGTGCCAGCACGCCGTGGGGCGAGGGTGGCCACGCCTTC.